These 9 T cell receptor beta chains came from one sample sequenced in a study of blood T cell repertoires in COVID-19. Sequenced by immunoSEQ multiplex PCR; TCRdb stores in-frame clones only, minus some. The sample lists 60,000 to 85,000 clones; roughly nine tenths were seen once. Sequenced input: peripheral blood. The receptors shown here come from a man aged 35-49 years with COVID-19, enrolled during active disease.

The genes are TRBV3-1 (or the pseudogene TRBV3-2) and TRBJ2-7; 8 nucleotides line up with TRBD2. The junction had 4 bases not matched to a gene; V was cut back by 1 base and J by 2 bases. This CDR3 is built from 15 residues. CDR1 and CDR2 from the germline V gene are LGHDT and YNNKEL (reference sequence). CDR3 sequence: CASSQGDGGAYEQYF. CDR3 bases: TGTGCCAGCAGCCAAGGGGACGGGGGGGCCTACGAGCAGTACTTC.

This chain connects TRBV9 to TRBJ1-6; weak D call: TRBD1 (6 bases). Trimming cost V 0 bases and J 11 bases, with 15 bases left between them. The V gene's germline CDR1 is SGDLS and CDR2 YYNGEE. The CDR3 contains 15 residues. The CDR3 reads CASSVEQGTSAPLHF. The CDR3 DNA follows: TGTGCCAGCAGCGTAGAACAGGGTACCTCTGCACCCCTCCACTTT.

This clone is a singleton in its sample. The chain links TRBV19 to TRBJ2-7; 10 bases align to TRBD2. CDR1 LNHDA and CDR2 SQIVND come from the germline V gene (reference sequence). This CDR3 contains 15 residues. J was trimmed by 5 bases and V by 10 bases; bases with no gene match: 14. The CDR3 DNA reads as TGTGCCACCAAAAGAGCGGGGGGGCCAGCGAACGAGCAGTACTTC. It translates to CATKRAGGPANEQYF.

This chain uses TRBV6-1 with TRBJ2-5, with D possibly TRBD2 on 6 matching bases. With 2 bases removed from V and 5 bases from J, the gap between germline ends came to 12 bases. The CDR3 has 14 amino acids. Per the germline V gene, CDR1 is MNHNS and CDR2 is SASEGT. CDR3 bases: TGTGCCAGCAGTGAACAATCTGGGAGGGAGACCCAGTACTTC. It yields the protein CASSEQSGRETQYF.

V and J are TRBV3-1 (or the pseudogene TRBV3-2) and TRBJ1-2, with 8 bases identical to TRBD1. Trimming removed 1 base from V and 4 bases from J; junction bases left unmatched: 5. This CDR3 has 15 amino acids. Germline V gene sequence: CDR1 LGHDT, CDR2 YNNKEL (reference sequence). The CDR3 region is CASSQGPGQGYGYTF. In DNA form, the CDR3 reads TGTGCCAGCAGCCAAGGTCCCGGACAGGGCTATGGCTACACCTTC.

The chain links TRBV3-1 (or the pseudogene TRBV3-2) to TRBJ1-1, with 8 positions matching TRBD1. Germline trimming cut 3 bases from V and 4 bases from J; bases unmatched to any gene: 1. The length of the CDR3 is 13 residues. CDR1 and CDR2 from the germline V gene are LGHDT and YNNKEL (reference sequence). The CDR3 reads CASSQTGATEAFF. CDR3 in DNA: TGTGCCAGCAGCCAGACAGGGGCCACTGAAGCTTTCTTT.

The V gene is TRBV6-5, the J gene TRBJ1-2, with D tentatively TRBD1 (6 bases). The CDR3 is 11 amino acids. Trimming took 10 bases from V and 0 from J, leaving 6 bases between them. Germline V gene sequence: CDR1 MNHEY, CDR2 SVGAGI. CDR3: CATGANYGYTF. CDR3 DNA: TGTGCCACAGGGGCTAACTATGGCTACACCTTC.

The table lists this clone with a count of one. The rearrangement links TRBV3-1 (or the pseudogene TRBV3-2) to TRBJ1-1; D is unclear. V was cut by 1 base and J by 3 bases, with 9 bases left in between. The germline CDR1 and CDR2 sequences are LGHDT and YNNKEL (reference sequence). The CDR3 extends over 14 amino acids. The CDR3 nucleotides read TGTGCCAGCAGCCAAGCCTGGGGAGACACTGAAGCTTTCTTT. The encoded protein is CASSQAWGDTEAFF.

The chain carries TRBV3-1 (or the pseudogene TRBV3-2) and TRBJ1-1; D ambiguous. The CDR3 spans 11 residues. Trimming took off 6 bases at V and 7 bases at J, with 9 bases between the two ends. CDR1 and CDR2 from the germline V gene are LGHDT and YNNKEL (reference sequence). Here the CDR3 reads CASRHTDEAFF. The CDR3 DNA reads as TGTGCCAGCAGACACACAGATGAAGCTTTCTTT.